This is a list of T cell receptor beta chains from one sample in a study of blood T cell repertoires in COVID-19. The assay was immunoSEQ multiplex PCR, and TCRdb's table has in-frame clones only and misses some. The repertoire consists of some 190,000 clones, with roughly 84% occurring once and the leading ten covering roughly 10%. The sequencing input was peripheral blood. These receptor sequences come from a woman of 80 years or more with active or convalescent COVID-19. Each CDR3 is given with its conserved first and last residue. A D gene is named only where the DNA matches it firmly. A clone size is listed for some rows: how often the clone was seen (once, few, many), or a class if it is expanded.

j_gene: TRBJ1-2
d_gene: .
v_gene: TRBV5-1
abundance: .
CDR3aa: CASSLLGAEGYTF
CDR3nt: TGCGCCAGCAGCTTGTTGGGGGCGGAAGGCTACACCTTC

j_gene: TRBJ2-3
d_gene: .
v_gene: TRBV7-8
abundance: .
CDR3aa: CASSPLAASTDTQYF
CDR3nt: TGTGCCAGCAGCCCTCTAGCAGCTAGCACAGATACGCAGTATTTT

j_gene: TRBJ1-5
d_gene: .
v_gene: TRBV5-1
abundance: .
CDR3aa: CASSPQGSNQPQHF
CDR3nt: TGCGCCAGCAGCCCCCAGGGGAGCAATCAGCCCCAGCATTTT

j_gene: TRBJ2-2
d_gene: TRBD2
v_gene: TRBV3-1/TRBV3-2
abundance: .
CDR3aa: CASSQGLAETGGELFF
CDR3nt: TGTGCCAGCAGCCAGGGACTAGCGGAGACGGGCGGGGAGCTGTTTTTT

j_gene: TRBJ2-3
d_gene: TRBD1
v_gene: TRBV7-2
abundance: .
CDR3aa: CASSSPGTGTDTQYF
CDR3nt: TGTGCCAGCAGCTCACCCGGGACAGGGACAGATACGCAGTATTTT

j_gene: TRBJ1-4
d_gene: .
v_gene: TRBV3-1/TRBV3-2
abundance: .
CDR3aa: CASSQGKGAGEKLFF
CDR3nt: TGTGCCAGCAGCCAAGGAAAAGGGGCCGGTGAAAAACTGTTTTTT

j_gene: TRBJ1-4
d_gene: TRBD1
v_gene: TRBV28
abundance: few
CDR3aa: CASRKQGAHEKLFF
CDR3nt: TGTGCCAGCAGGAAACAGGGGGCGCATGAAAAACTGTTTTTT

j_gene: TRBJ1-3
d_gene: .
v_gene: TRBV11-2
abundance: .
CDR3aa: CASSPDSSSGNTIYF
CDR3nt: TGTGCCAGCAGCCCGGACAGTAGCTCTGGAAACACCATATATTTT

j_gene: TRBJ2-7
d_gene: TRBD2
v_gene: TRBV5-3
abundance: .
CDR3aa: CARSETSGSGTYEQYF
CDR3nt: TGTGCCAGAAGCGAAACTAGCGGGAGTGGCACCTACGAGCAGTACTTC

j_gene: TRBJ1-6
d_gene: .
v_gene: TRBV27
abundance: .
CDR3aa: CASRFRTDLSPLHF
CDR3nt: TGTGCCAGCAGGTTCAGGACAGATCTTTCACCCCTCCACTTT

j_gene: TRBJ1-4
d_gene: .
v_gene: TRBV5-1
abundance: .
CDR3aa: CASSPTGSTNEKLFF
CDR3nt: TGCGCCAGCAGTCCAACAGGGTCGACTAATGAAAAACTGTTTTTT

j_gene: TRBJ1-1
d_gene: .
v_gene: TRBV7-9
abundance: .
CDR3aa: CASSLAPVSNEAFF
CDR3nt: TGTGCCAGCAGCTTAGCTCCGGTCTCGAATGAAGCTTTCTTT

j_gene: TRBJ1-1
d_gene: TRBD1
v_gene: TRBV5-1
abundance: .
CDR3aa: CASSRDSNTEAFF
CDR3nt: TGCGCCAGCAGTCGGGACAGTAACACTGAAGCTTTCTTT

j_gene: TRBJ1-2
d_gene: .
v_gene: TRBV5-6
abundance: .
CDR3aa: CASSYWDTRPMGGYTF
CDR3nt: TGTGCCAGCAGCTACTGGGACACAAGACCGATGGGTGGCTACACCTTC

j_gene: TRBJ2-7
d_gene: TRBD2
v_gene: TRBV10-3
abundance: few
CDR3aa: CATGTKAGGIYEQYF
CDR3nt: TGTGCCACTGGGACGAAAGCGGGAGGGATCTACGAGCAGTACTTC

j_gene: TRBJ2-7
d_gene: TRBD2
v_gene: TRBV29-1
abundance: .
CDR3aa: CSVEGGTSGNYEQYF
CDR3nt: TGCAGCGTTGAAGGCGGGACTAGCGGGAACTACGAGCAGTACTTC

j_gene: TRBJ2-3
d_gene: .
v_gene: TRBV9
abundance: .
CDR3aa: CASSPLRGGGTTDTQYF
CDR3nt: TGTGCCAGCAGCCCCCTGAGGGGGGGAGGGACCACAGATACGCAGTATTTT

j_gene: TRBJ2-7
d_gene: TRBD1
v_gene: TRBV7-9
abundance: .
CDR3aa: CASSLPGQRAYEQYF
CDR3nt: TGTGCCAGCAGCTTACCGGGACAGCGAGCCTACGAGCAGTACTTC

j_gene: TRBJ1-2
d_gene: .
v_gene: TRBV5-5
abundance: few
CDR3aa: CASSLGPEVSYGYTF
CDR3nt: TGTGCCAGCAGCTTGGGACCGGAGGTGAGCTATGGCTACACCTTC

j_gene: TRBJ2-2
d_gene: TRBD2
v_gene: TRBV3-1/TRBV3-2
abundance: few
CDR3aa: CASSQARGVGELFF
CDR3nt: TGTGCCAGCAGCCAGGCACGGGGGGTCGGGGAGCTGTTTTTT